The next 17 T cell receptor beta chains were all read from a single sample in a study of blood T cell repertoires in COVID-19. Assay: immunoSEQ multiplex PCR; the TCRdb copy retains only in-frame clones and omits some. The sample holds 250,000 to 300,000 clones, 90% seen once. Sequenced: PBMCs or T cells enriched from blood (not recorded which). The receptors were sampled from a woman aged 30 to 39 who had recovered from COVID-19.

V usage is TRBV29-1 and J usage is TRBJ1-4; 8 bases map to TRBD1. The V gene end was trimmed by 8 bases and the J gene end by 2 bases; junction bases not matched to a gene: 4. CDR3 length: 13 amino acids. The V gene's germline CDR1 is SQVTM and CDR2 ANQGSEA. This chain's CDR3 is CSITGGTNEKLFF. The CDR3 nucleotides are TGCAGCATAACAGGGGGTACTAATGAAAAACTGTTTTTT.

This clone was counted a single time. The chain recombines TRBV15 with TRBJ2-2; D call uncertain. The V gene lost 1 base and the J gene lost 2 bases, with 11 bases spanning the gap. The CDR3 has 16 amino acids. Germline assignment: CDR1 LNHNV and CDR2 YYDKDF (reference sequence). CDR3 in amino acids: CATSRGGGLNTGELFF. Here the CDR3 DNA reads TGTGCCACCAGCAGAGGAGGCGGCCTAAACACCGGGGAGCTGTTTTTT.

V is TRBV9 and J is TRBJ2-1; 10 bases match TRBD2. The CDR3 totals 17 residues. J was trimmed by 5 bases and V by 2 bases; bases with no gene match: 10. Germline CDR1 SGDLS, CDR2 YYNGEE. In nucleotides, the CDR3 is TGTGCCAGCAGCGTCACGATAGCGGGAGGCTACCACAATGAGCAGTTCTTC. It codes for CASSVTIAGGYHNEQFF.

The DNA of the CDR3 is TGTGCCAGCGGGCTTCCCCCCACAGATACGCAGTATTTT. Protein: CASGLPPTDTQYF. The rearrangement links TRBV28 to TRBJ2-3; D unclear. CDR1 is MDHEN, CDR2 SYDVKM, per germline. The CDR3 is 13 residues long. V was cut by 8 bases and J by 2 bases, with 11 bases left in between. Combining the CDR3 with reference TRBV28 and TRBJ2-3 gives the whole variable domain DVKVTQSSRYLVKRTGEKVFLECVQDMDHENMFWYRQDPGLGLRLIYFSYDVKMKEKGDIPEGYSVSREKKERFSLILESASTNQTSMYLCASGLPPTDTQYFGPGTRLTVL.

This chain uses TRBV11-2 with TRBJ1-6, with D perhaps matching TRBD1 (6 bases). The CDR3 covers 14 residues. Trimming took off 5 bases at V and 10 bases at J, with 15 bases between the two ends. Germline values: CDR1 SGHAT, CDR2 FQNNGV. The chain's CDR3 is CASSVDRLGSPLHF. The CDR3 coding sequence is TGTGCCAGCAGCGTCGACAGGCTAGGATCACCCCTCCACTTT.

This clone occurred once. The rearrangement joins TRBV29-1 to TRBJ2-5, with a weak D call TRBD2 (6 bases). Trimming stripped 2 bases from V and 4 bases from J, with 20 bases between. Per the germline V gene, CDR1 is SQVTM and CDR2 is ANQGSEA. CDR3 length: 16 residues. CDR3 amino acids: CSVEKGGGVGAETQYF. CDR3 in DNA: TGCAGCGTTGAAAAAGGAGGCGGGGTGGGCGCAGAGACCCAGTACTTC.

This chain joins TRBV18 and TRBJ2-1; the D is unclear. Germline CDR1 reads KGHSH; CDR2 reads LQKENI. V lost 3 bases and J 6 bases, leaving 12 bases between the germline ends. The CDR3 is 14 residues long. The CDR3 here is CASSPVGEFNEQFF. CDR3 DNA sequence: TGTGCCAGCTCACCCGTTGGAGAGTTCAATGAGCAGTTCTTC.

This chain's CDR3 is CASSPTSGRGETQYF. The CDR3 bases are TGTGCCAGCAGCCCGACTAGCGGGAGGGGAGAGACCCAGTACTTC. The rearrangement links TRBV7-9 to TRBJ2-5; 14 bases match TRBD2. The CDR3 has 15 residues. V dropped 5 bases and J dropped 4; count of bases not matched to a gene: 3. Germline CDR1 and CDR2: SEHNR and FQNEAQ (reference sequence).

The CDR3 sequence: CASSLRLSDADEQFF. As DNA, the CDR3 is TGTGCCAGCAGCTTACGACTTTCGGATGCAGATGAGCAGTTCTTC. The rearrangement links TRBV7-3 to TRBJ2-1, with D unresolved. There are 15 residues in the CDR3. CDR1 and CDR2 from the germline V gene are SGHTA and FQGTGA. The V gene lost 2 bases and the J gene lost 8 bases, with 16 bases spanning the gap.

The J gene is TRBJ2-5, the V gene TRBV4-1, with 10 positions matching TRBD2. CDR1 and CDR2 (germline): MGHRA, YSYEKL. The CDR3 extends over 14 amino acids. Unmatched junction bases numbered 2, after V lost 4 bases and J lost 3 bases. The CDR3 is CASSRLAGEETQYF. The CDR3, as DNA: TGCGCCAGCAGCCGTCTAGCGGGAGAAGAGACCCAGTACTTC.

The J gene is TRBJ1-1, the V gene TRBV6-6; the D gene is possibly TRBD1 (6 bases). Germline V gives CDR1 MNHNY, CDR2 SVGAGI (reference sequence). Trimming stripped 5 bases from V and 4 bases from J, with 14 bases between. This CDR3 has 14 residues. CDR3 loop: CASSRDTESTEAFF. DNA of the CDR3: TGTGCCAGCAGTAGGGACACCGAAAGCACTGAAGCTTTCTTT.

This chain uses TRBV5-1 with TRBJ1-5, with 9 positions matching TRBD1. The V gene end was trimmed by 4 bases and the J gene end by 3 bases; junction bases not matched to a gene: 8. The CDR3 consists of 16 residues. CDR1 SGHRS and CDR2 YFSETQ come from the germline V gene. As DNA, the CDR3 is TGCGCCAGCAGCCTTGGGACAGGGAGAGTCAATCAGCCCCAGCATTTT. It codes for CASSLGTGRVNQPQHF. The full variable domain, its missing parts supplied by reference TRBV5-1 and TRBJ1-5, is KAGVTQTPRYLIKTRGQQVTLSCSPISGHRSVSWYQQTPGQGLQFLFEYFSETQRNKGNFPGRFSGRQFSNSRSEMNVSTLELGDSALYLCASSLGTGRVNQPQHFGDGTRLSIL.

The chain has TRBV28 and TRBJ1-2, with D perhaps TRBD1 (6 bases). CDR3 length equals 15 residues. Germline V lookup: CDR1 MDHEN, CDR2 SYDVKM. The CDR3 spells CAAEFPGTDTGGYTF. The CDR3 DNA reads as TGTGCAGCGGAATTCCCCGGGACGGACACAGGGGGCTACACCTTC.

The chain uses TRBV11-2 and TRBJ1-2; possibly TRBD1 for D (5 bases). V lost 4 bases to trimming and J lost 4 bases, with 10 bases between them. This CDR3 region has 13 residues. Germline values: CDR1 SGHAT, CDR2 FQNNGV. In nucleotides, the CDR3 is TGTGCCAGCAGCTCGGGACTGGCCTATGGCTACACCTTC. This encodes CASSSGLAYGYTF.

This clone was detected only once. This rearrangement joins TRBV7-9 to TRBJ2-7; 8 nucleotides match TRBD1. The CDR3 runs 15 residues. Germline V CDR1 and CDR2: SEHNR, FQNEAQ (reference sequence). J was trimmed by 6 bases and V by 3 bases; bases with no gene match: 10. Written as DNA, the CDR3 is TGTGCCAGCAGCTTTGACAGGGGTCGCCGGAGCGAGCAGTACTTC. Protein sequence: CASSFDRGRRSEQYF.

The genes are TRBV7-9 and TRBJ2-1, with TRBD2 matching 11 bases. The CDR3 is 18 residues long. Trimming cost V 5 bases and J 3 bases; bases outside gene matches: 12. The germline gives CDR1 SEHNR, CDR2 FQNEAQ (reference sequence). CDR3 in DNA: TGTGCCAGCAGCAGCCAGGGGCTAGCGGGAGGCAGCTACAATGAGCAGTTCTTC. It specifies CASSSQGLAGGSYNEQFF.

V gene TRBV5-6 combines with J gene TRBJ2-5; the D is unclear. CDR1 and CDR2 from the germline V gene are SGHDT and YYEEEE. The V end lost 2 bases, the J end lost 5 bases, and 4 bases lay between the germline ends. The CDR3 loop spans 11 amino acids. DNA for the CDR3: TGTGCCAGCAGCTTCCGGGAGACCCAGTACTTC. Amino acids: CASSFRETQYF.